This passage covers 2 T cell receptor beta chains from one sample sequenced in a study of T cell responses to AZD1222 COVID-19 vaccine. The assay was immunoSEQ multiplex PCR, and TCRdb's table has in-frame clones only and misses some. Of roughly 100,000 clones in the sample, about 88% were seen once. Sequenced here: peripheral blood, sampled 28 days after the second AZD1222 dose. These receptors were obtained from an adult who received the AZD1222 COVID-19 vaccine.

The CDR3 reads CASSFRGDGYTF. The CDR3 DNA reads as TGTGCCAGCAGTTTCAGGGGTGATGGCTACACCTTC. This rearrangement joins TRBV6-5 to TRBJ1-2; possibly TRBD1 for D (6 bases). Trimming pared 4 bases from V and 6 bases from J, leaving 9 bases between. Germline CDR1 and CDR2: MNHEY and SVGAGI. The CDR3 contains 12 residues.

The chain employs TRBV11-3 and TRBJ2-1; D not certain. The CDR3 totals 13 residues. Germline V gene data show CDR1 as SGHNT and CDR2 as YENEEA. The V end lost 2 bases, the J end lost 2 bases, and 4 bases lay between the germline ends. The CDR3 region is CASSLNAYNEQFF. The CDR3 coding sequence is TGTGCCAGCAGCTTAAACGCCTACAATGAGCAGTTCTTC.